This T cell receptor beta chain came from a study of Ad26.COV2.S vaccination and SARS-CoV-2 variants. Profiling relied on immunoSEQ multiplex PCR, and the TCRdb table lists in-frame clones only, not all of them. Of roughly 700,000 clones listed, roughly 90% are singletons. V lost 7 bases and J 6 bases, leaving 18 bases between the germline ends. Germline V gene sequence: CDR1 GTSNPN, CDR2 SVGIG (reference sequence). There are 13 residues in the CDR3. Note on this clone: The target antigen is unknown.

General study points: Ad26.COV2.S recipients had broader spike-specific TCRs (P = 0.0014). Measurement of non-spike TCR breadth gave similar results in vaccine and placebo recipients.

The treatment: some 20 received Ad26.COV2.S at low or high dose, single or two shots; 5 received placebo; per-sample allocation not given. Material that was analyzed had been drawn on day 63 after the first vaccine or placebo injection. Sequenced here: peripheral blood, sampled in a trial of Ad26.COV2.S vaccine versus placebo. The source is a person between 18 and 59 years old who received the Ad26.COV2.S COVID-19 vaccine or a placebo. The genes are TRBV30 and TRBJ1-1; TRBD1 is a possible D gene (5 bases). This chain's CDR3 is CALMGGGWSEAFF. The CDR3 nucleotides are TGTGCCTTAATGGGCGGGGGGTGGTCTGAAGCTTTCTTT. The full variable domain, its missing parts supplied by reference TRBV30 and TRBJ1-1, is SQTIHQWPATLVQPVGSPLSLECTVEGTSNPNLYWYRQAAGRGLQLLFYSVGIGQISSEVPQNLSASRPQDRQFILSSKKLLLSDSGFYLCALMGGGWSEAFFGQGTRLTVV.